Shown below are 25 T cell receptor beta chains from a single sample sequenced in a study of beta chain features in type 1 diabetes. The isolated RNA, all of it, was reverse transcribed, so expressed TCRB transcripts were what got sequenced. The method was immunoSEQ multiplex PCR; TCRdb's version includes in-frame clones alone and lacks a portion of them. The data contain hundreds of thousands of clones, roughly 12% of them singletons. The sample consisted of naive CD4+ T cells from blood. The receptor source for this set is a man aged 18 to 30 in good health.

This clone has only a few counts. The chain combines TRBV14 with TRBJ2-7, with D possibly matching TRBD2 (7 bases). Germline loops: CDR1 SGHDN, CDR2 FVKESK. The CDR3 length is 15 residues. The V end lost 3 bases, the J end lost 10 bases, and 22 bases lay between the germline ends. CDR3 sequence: CASSQSTGGAIPQYF. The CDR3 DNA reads TGTGCCAGCAGCCAGTCTACGGGGGGCGCGATTCCTCAGTACTTC.

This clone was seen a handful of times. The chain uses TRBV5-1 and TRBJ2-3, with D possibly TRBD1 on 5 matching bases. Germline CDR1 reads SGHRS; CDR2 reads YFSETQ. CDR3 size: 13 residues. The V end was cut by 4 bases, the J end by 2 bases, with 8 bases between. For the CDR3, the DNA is TGCGCCAGCAGCCAGGGTCCCACAGATACGCAGTATTTT. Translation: CASSQGPTDTQYF.

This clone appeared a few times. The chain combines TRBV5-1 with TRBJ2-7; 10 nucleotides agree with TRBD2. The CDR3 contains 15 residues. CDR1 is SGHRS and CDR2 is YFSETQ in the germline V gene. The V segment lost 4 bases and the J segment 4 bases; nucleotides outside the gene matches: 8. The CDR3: CASSTSGLAPYEQYF. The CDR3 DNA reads TGCGCCAGCAGCACCTCGGGACTAGCGCCGTACGAGCAGTACTTC.

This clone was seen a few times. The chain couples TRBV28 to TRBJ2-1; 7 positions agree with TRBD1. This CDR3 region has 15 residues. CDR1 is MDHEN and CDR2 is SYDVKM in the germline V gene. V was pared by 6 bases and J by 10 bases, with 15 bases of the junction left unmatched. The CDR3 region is CASSALTGINPEQFF. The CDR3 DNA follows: TGTGCCAGCAGCGCCCTGACAGGGATCAACCCGGAGCAGTTCTTC.

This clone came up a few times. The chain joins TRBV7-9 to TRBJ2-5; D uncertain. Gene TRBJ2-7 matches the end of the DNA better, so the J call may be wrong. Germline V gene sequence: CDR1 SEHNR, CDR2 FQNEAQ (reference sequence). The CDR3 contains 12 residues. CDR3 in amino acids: CASSLLGYEQYF. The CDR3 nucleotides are TGTGCCAGCAGCTTATTGGGCTACGAGCAGTACTTC.

The CDR3 sequence is CASSSPVLTEKLFF. CDR3 nucleotide sequence: TGTGCCAGCAGCTCCCCTGTGCTGACAGAAAAACTGTTTTTT. This sequence joins TRBV7-9 and TRBJ1-4; no reliable D call. The length of the CDR3 is 14 residues. Germline CDR1 SEHNR, CDR2 FQNEAQ (reference sequence). Deletions cut 4 bases from V and 8 bases from J, with 14 bases between.

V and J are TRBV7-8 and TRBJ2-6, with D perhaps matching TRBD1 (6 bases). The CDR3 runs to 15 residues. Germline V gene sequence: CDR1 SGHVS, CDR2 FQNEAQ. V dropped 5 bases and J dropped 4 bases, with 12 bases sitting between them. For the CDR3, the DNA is TGTGCCAGCAGCCAACAGGGATCAGGGGCCAACGTCCTGACTTTC. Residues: CASSQQGSGANVLTF. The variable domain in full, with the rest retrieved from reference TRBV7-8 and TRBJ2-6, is GAGVSQSPRYKVAKRGQDVALRCDPISGHVSLFWYQQALGQGPEFLTYFQNEAQLDKSGLPSDRFFAERPEGSVSTLKIQRTQQEDSAVYLCASSQQGSGANVLTFGAGSRLTVL.

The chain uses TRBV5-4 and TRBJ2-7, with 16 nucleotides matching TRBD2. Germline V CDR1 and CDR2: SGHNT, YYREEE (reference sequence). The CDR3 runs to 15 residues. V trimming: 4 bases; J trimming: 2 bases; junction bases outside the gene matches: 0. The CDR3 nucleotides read TGTGCCAGCAGCGGGACTAGCGGGGGGGCCTACGAGCAGTACTTC. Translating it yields CASSGTSGGAYEQYF.

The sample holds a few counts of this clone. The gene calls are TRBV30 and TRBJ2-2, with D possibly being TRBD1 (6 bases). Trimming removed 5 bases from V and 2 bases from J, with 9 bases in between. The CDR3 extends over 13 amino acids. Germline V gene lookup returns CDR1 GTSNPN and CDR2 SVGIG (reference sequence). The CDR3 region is CAWGQLNTGELFF. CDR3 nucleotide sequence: TGTGCCTGGGGACAGCTCAACACCGGGGAGCTGTTTTTT.

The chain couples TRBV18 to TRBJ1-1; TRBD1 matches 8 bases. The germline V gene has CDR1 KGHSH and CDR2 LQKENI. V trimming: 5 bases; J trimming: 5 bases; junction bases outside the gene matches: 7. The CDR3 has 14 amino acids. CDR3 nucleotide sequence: TGTGCCAGCTCATCGCAACAGGGGGGGACTGAAGCTTTCTTT. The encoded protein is CASSSQQGGTEAFF.

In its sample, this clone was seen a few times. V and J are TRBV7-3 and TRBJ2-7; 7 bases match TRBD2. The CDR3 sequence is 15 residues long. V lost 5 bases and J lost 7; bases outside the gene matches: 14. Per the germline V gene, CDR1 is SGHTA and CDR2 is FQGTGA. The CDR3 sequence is CASSPHRTGTKEQYF. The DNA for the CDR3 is TGTGCCAGCAGCCCGCACAGGACCGGGACTAAAGAGCAGTACTTC.

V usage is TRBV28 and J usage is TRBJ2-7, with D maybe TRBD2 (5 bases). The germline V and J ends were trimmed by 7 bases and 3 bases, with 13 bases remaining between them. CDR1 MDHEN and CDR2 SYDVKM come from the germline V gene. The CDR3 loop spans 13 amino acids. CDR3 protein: CASTRTLFYEQYF. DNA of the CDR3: TGTGCCAGCACCCGGACTCTCTTCTACGAGCAGTACTTC. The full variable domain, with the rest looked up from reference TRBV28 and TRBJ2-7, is DVKVTQSSRYLVKRTGEKVFLECVQDMDHENMFWYRQDPGLGLRLIYFSYDVKMKEKGDIPEGYSVSREKKERFSLILESASTNQTSMYLCASTRTLFYEQYFGPGTRLTVT.

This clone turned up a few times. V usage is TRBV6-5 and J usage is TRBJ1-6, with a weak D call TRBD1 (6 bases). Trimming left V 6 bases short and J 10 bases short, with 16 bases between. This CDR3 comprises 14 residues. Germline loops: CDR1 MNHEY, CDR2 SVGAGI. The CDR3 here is CASRRRDIPSPLHF. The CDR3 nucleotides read TGTGCCAGCAGGCGCCGGGACATCCCATCACCCCTCCACTTT.

As DNA, the CDR3 is TGCACCACCGGGACAGCTAACTATGGCTACACCTTC. Translated, it gives CTTGTANYGYTF. The chain has TRBV29-1 and TRBJ1-2; 7 bases line up with TRBD1. Germline CDR1 and CDR2: SQVTM and ANQGSEA. The CDR3 covers 12 residues.

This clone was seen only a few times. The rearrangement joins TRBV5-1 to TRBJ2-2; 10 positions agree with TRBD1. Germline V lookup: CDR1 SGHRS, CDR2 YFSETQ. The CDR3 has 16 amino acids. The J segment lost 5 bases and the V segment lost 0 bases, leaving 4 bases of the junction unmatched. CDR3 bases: TGCGCCAGCAGCTTGGACGGGACAGGGGAAACCGGGGAGCTGTTTTTT. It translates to CASSLDGTGETGELFF.

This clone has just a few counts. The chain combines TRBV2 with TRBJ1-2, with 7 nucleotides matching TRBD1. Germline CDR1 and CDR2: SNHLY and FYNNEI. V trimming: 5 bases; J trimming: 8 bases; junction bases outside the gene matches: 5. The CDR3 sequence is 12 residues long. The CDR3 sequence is CASSRGQEGYTF. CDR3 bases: TGTGCCAGCAGTCGCGGACAGGAAGGCTACACCTTC.

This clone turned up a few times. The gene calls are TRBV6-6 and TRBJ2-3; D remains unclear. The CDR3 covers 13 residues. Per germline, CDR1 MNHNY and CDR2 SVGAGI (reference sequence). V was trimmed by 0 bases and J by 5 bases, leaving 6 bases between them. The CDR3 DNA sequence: TGTGCCAGCAGTTACTCACAGTTAGATACGCAGTATTTT. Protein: CASSYSQLDTQYF.

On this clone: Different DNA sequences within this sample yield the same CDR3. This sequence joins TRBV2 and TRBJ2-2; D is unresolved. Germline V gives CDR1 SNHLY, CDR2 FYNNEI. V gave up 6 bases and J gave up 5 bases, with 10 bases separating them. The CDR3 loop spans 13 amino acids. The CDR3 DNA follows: TGTGCCAGCAGGGATACTAATACCGGGGAGCTGTTTTTT. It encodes CASRDTNTGELFF.

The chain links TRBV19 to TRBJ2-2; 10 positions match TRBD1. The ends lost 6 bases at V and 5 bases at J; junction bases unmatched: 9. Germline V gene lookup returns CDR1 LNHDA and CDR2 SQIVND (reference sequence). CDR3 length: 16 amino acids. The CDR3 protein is CASRRDRGEGTGELFF. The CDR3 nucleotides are TGTGCCAGTAGGAGGGACAGGGGCGAAGGTACCGGGGAGCTGTTTTTT.

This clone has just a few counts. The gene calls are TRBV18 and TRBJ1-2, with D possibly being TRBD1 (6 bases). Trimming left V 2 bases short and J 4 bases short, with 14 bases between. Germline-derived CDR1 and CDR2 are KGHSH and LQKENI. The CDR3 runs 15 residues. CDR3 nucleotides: TGTGCCAGCTCACCAAGGCCAGAAGGGGGCTATGGCTACACCTTC. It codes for CASSPRPEGGYGYTF.

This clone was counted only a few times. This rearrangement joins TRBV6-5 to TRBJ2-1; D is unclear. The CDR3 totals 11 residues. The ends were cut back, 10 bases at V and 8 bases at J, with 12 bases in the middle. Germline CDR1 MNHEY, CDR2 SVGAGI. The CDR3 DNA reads TGTGCCACCACAAGACACTATGAGCAGTTCTTC. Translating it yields CATTRHYEQFF.

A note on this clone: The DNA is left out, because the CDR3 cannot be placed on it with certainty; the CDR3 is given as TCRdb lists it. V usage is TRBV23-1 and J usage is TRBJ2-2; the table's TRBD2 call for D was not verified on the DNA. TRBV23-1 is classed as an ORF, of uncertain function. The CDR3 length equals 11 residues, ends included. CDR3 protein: CASSQPGSCFF.

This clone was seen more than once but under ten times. The CDR3 sequence: CASSSSAGGTEAFF. The CDR3 DNA follows: TGCGCCAGCAGCTCGTCAGCGGGGGGCACTGAAGCTTTCTTT. The chain joins TRBV5-1 to TRBJ1-1, with a weak D call TRBD1 (5 bases). This CDR3 is 14 amino acids long. Germline-derived CDR1 and CDR2 are SGHRS and YFSETQ. Between the trimmed V and J ends, which lost 3 bases and 4 bases, there was a span of 13 bases.

CDR3 sequence reads: CASSLAGGSPYGYTF. CDR3 DNA sequence: TGTGCCAGCAGCTTAGCTGGGGGCTCACCCTATGGCTACACCTTC. The chain carries TRBV7-3 and TRBJ1-2; D perhaps matches TRBD1 (6 bases). The V and J ends lost 2 bases and 4 bases respectively, with 14 bases between them. Germline loops: CDR1 SGHTA, CDR2 FQGTGA. This CDR3 has 15 amino acids.

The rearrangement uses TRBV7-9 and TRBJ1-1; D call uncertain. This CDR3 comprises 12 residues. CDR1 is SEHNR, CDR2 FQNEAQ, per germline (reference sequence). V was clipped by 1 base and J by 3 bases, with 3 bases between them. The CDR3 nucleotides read TGTGCCAGCAGCTTAGTCGACACTGAAGCTTTCTTT. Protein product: CASSLVDTEAFF.